Listed below are T cell receptor beta chains from one sample, sequenced in a study of T cells after yellow fever vaccination. Each CDR3 protein is one row after TCRdb ran MiXCR on the 5' RACE reads. The sample contains over 130,000 distinct CDR3 sequences, 6.5% to 8.5% of which appear only once. Source: CD4+ T cells sorted from PBMCs, taken 5 days after the yellow fever booster vaccination. The receptor set was obtained from a man aged 25-45 years who received the YFV17D yellow fever vaccine. Each CDR3 is given with its conserved first and last residue. Each record gives: J gene, V gene, clone size, D gene, CDR3 DNA, CDR3 protein. The D gene is left open where the match is weak. Size is stated for part of the rows, as once, few or many counts, or as a class when the clone is expanded.

TRBJ2-5 | TRBV20-1 | many | - | TGCAGCGGAGGGCTGGGGGAGACCCAGTACTTC | CSGGLGETQYF
TRBJ2-3 | TRBV7-2 | many | - | TGTGCCAGCAGCTTAAACCGGCTCACCACAGATACGCAGTATTTT | CASSLNRLTTDTQYF
TRBJ2-1 | TRBV5-1 | many | TRBD2 | TGCGCCAGCAGCTTGGCCATAAGACGGGAGGTGGATGATGAGCAGTTCTTC | CASSLAIRREVDDEQFF
TRBJ1-1 | TRBV6-5 | few | - | TGTGCCAGCAGTTACGGGTCCACTGAAGCTTTCTTT | CASSYGSTEAFF
TRBJ2-2 | TRBV21-1 | - | - | TGTGCCAGCCCTCATGGGGGGTCGGGCACCGGGGAGCTGTTTTTT | CASPHGGSGTGELFF
TRBJ2-2 | TRBV9 | few | - | TGTGCCAGCAGCGTAGATCCCTCGGGAAAGGGGGGCACCGGGGAGCTGTTTTTT | CASSVDPSGKGGTGELFF
TRBJ2-3 | TRBV7-2 | many | - | TGTGCCAGCTCGGTGAAGGGAGATACGCAGTATTTT | CASSVKGDTQYF
TRBJ2-2 | TRBV20-1 | many | TRBD1 | TGCAGTGCTTCTGGGACAGGTGGCACCGGGGAGCTGTTTTTT | CSASGTGGTGELFF
TRBJ2-1 | TRBV5-1 | many | TRBD2 | TGCGCCAGCAGCTTTGAACTAGCGGGAGCCAATGAGCAGTTCTTC | CASSFELAGANEQFF
TRBJ2-1 | TRBV20-1 | few | - | TGCTGTGCGTTTAGCCAGGGAAGATACAATGAGCAGTTCTTC | CCAFSQGRYNEQFF
TRBJ2-7 | TRBV7-2 | many | - | TGTGCCAGCAGCATACAGGGACTGGGGGAGCAGTACTTC | CASSIQGLGEQYF
TRBJ2-3 | TRBV5-1 | many | TRBD2 | TGCGCCAGCAGCTGGACTAGAACCTCGGGCACAGATACGCAGTATTTT | CASSWTRTSGTDTQYF
TRBJ2-3 | TRBV7-2 | many | TRBD1 | TGTGCCAGCAGCGTAAGGGGGCAAAGCACAGATACGCAGTATTTT | CASSVRGQSTDTQYF
TRBJ2-7 | TRBV12-3/TRBV12-4 | many | - | TGTGCCAGCAGCATGACCGGGGGTGAGGGGATCTACGAGCAGTACTTC | CASSMTGGEGIYEQYF
TRBJ2-1 | TRBV20-1 | many | TRBD2 | TGCAGTGCCCGTTCGACTAGCGGGGGAGGACATGAGCAGTTCTTC | CSARSTSGGGHEQFF
TRBJ2-5 | TRBV7-6 | many | TRBD1 | TGTGCCAGCAGCTTAGGGGGCCCGGGGACAGGAGGGTATGAGACCCAGTACTTC | CASSLGGPGTGGYETQYF
TRBJ1-1 | TRBV29-1 | many | - | TGCAGCGTTGAAGGAGCTTTCTTT | CSVEGAFF
TRBJ1-2 | TRBV12-3/TRBV12-4 | - | - | TGTGCCAGCAGTTCCGCCCGCGGCTATGGCTACACCTTC | CASSSARGYGYTF
TRBJ2-1 | TRBV20-1 | few | TRBD2 | TGCAGTGCTAGATCCAGGACTAGCGGGAGGGGGGGCTACAATGAGCAGTTCTTC | CSARSRTSGRGGYNEQFF
TRBJ2-1 | TRBV13 | many | TRBD1 | TGTGCCAGCAGCCGAGTCCGGGACAGGTTGTTCAATGAGCAGTTCTTC | CASSRVRDRLFNEQFF
TRBJ1-3 | TRBV7-2 | - | TRBD1 | TGTGCCAGCAGCTTAGCAGGGGGCTCCTCTGGAAACACCATATATTTT | CASSLAGGSSGNTIYF
TRBJ2-1 | TRBV20-1 | - | TRBD2 | TGCAGTTCCAGGGCCCAGCGGGAGGGCTTCTACAATGAGCAGTTCTTC | CSSRAQREGFYNEQFF